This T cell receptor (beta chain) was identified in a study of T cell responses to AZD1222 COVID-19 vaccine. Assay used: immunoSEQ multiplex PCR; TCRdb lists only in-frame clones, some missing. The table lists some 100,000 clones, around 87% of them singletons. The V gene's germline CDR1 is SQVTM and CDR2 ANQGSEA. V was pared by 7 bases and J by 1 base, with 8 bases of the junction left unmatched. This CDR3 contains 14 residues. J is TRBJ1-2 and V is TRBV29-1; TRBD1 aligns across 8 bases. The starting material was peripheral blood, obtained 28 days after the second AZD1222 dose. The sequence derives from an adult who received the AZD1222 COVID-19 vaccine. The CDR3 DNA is TGCAGCGCTGAGGACAGGGAGAATAACTATGGCTACACCTTC. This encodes CSAEDRENNYGYTF.